These 13 T cell receptor beta chains came from one sample sequenced in a study of T cell responses to AZD1222 COVID-19 vaccine. Clones were sequenced by immunoSEQ multiplex PCR, and TCRdb holds only the in-frame ones, with some missing. The sample includes roughly 100,000 clones, 90% to 95% of them seen just once. Sequenced material: peripheral blood, taken on day 0 of AZD1222 vaccination. The receptors originated from an adult in good health.

This chain uses TRBV6-6 with TRBJ1-1; possibly TRBD1 for D (5 bases). The CDR3 totals 14 residues. V was trimmed by 7 bases and J by 5 bases, leaving 17 bases between them. Germline V lookup: CDR1 MNHNY, CDR2 SVGAGI (reference sequence). CDR3 sequence: CASTDSGGKTEAFF. The CDR3 DNA follows: TGTGCCAGCACCGACTCCGGGGGAAAAACTGAAGCTTTCTTT.

CDR3 sequence reads: CASSLETGSSTDTQYF. The CDR3 DNA reads as TGCGCCAGCAGCTTGGAGACGGGATCTAGCACAGATACGCAGTATTTT. This chain connects TRBV5-1 to TRBJ2-3; D is possibly TRBD2 (5 bases). This CDR3 has 16 residues. Per germline, CDR1 SGHRS and CDR2 YFSETQ. The V end was cut by 0 bases, the J end by 0 bases, with 11 bases between.

The V call is TRBV2, the J call TRBJ2-7, with D perhaps matching TRBD2 (6 bases). The V gene lost 8 bases and the J gene lost 6 bases, with 14 bases spanning the gap. Germline CDR1 reads SNHLY; CDR2 reads FYNNEI. The CDR3 loop spans 12 amino acids. CDR3 nucleotides: TGTGCCAGCGGGGGACTCCCCTCCGAGCAGTACTTC. Its translation is CASGGLPSEQYF.

The chain carries TRBV6-5 and TRBJ2-5; D uncertain. The CDR3 runs 12 residues. Germline V CDR1 and CDR2: MNHEY, SVGAGI. Trimming took off 8 bases at V and 5 bases at J, with 12 bases between the two ends. The CDR3 loop is CASGDLGETQYF. Here the CDR3 DNA reads TGTGCCAGCGGGGATCTTGGGGAGACCCAGTACTTC.

The chain is built from TRBV19 and TRBJ1-2, with D uncertain. Trimming removed 8 bases from V and 4 bases from J, with 11 bases in between. From germline, CDR1 is LNHDA and CDR2 SQIVND (reference sequence). This CDR3 region has 12 residues. In DNA form, the CDR3 reads TGTGCCAGTCGGTCGGGAACCTATGGCTACACCTTC. Translated, it gives CASRSGTYGYTF.

The rearrangement joins TRBV7-6 to TRBJ1-5; 9 bases match TRBD1. Per germline, CDR1 SGHVS and CDR2 FNYEAQ. This CDR3 is built from 15 residues. Trimming took 4 bases from V and 6 from J; bases not matched to a gene: 7. The CDR3 loop reads CASSSGQGIGQPQHF. The CDR3 DNA reads as TGTGCCAGCAGCTCAGGACAGGGGATTGGTCAGCCCCAGCATTTT.

V gene TRBV12-3 or TRBV12-4 combines with J gene TRBJ2-3, with 7 bases fitting TRBD2. This CDR3 comprises 12 residues. Trimming took 5 bases from V and 8 from J; bases not matched to a gene: 4. DNA of the CDR3: TGTGCCAGCAGTACGACGGGGGGTACGCAGTATTTT. This translates into CASSTTGGTQYF.

The chain is built from TRBV19 and TRBJ2-7; 13 bases align to TRBD2. V lost 4 bases, J lost 4 bases, and 4 bases stayed unmatched. CDR3 length: 15 amino acids. Germline CDR1 reads LNHDA; CDR2 reads SQIVND (reference sequence). CDR3 protein: CASSTGTSGAYEQYF. In DNA, the CDR3 is TGTGCCAGTAGTACAGGGACTAGCGGGGCTTACGAGCAGTACTTC.

The gene calls are TRBV18 and TRBJ2-5; D remains unclear. Per the germline V gene, CDR1 is KGHSH and CDR2 is LQKENI. The CDR3 spans 15 residues. Trimming took off 2 bases at V and 5 bases at J, with 15 bases between the two ends. CDR3 sequence reads: CASSPISGNGETQYF. The CDR3 region has the DNA TGTGCCAGCTCACCAATTTCCGGTAACGGGGAGACCCAGTACTTC.

The chain joins TRBV2 to TRBJ2-7, with 11 positions matching TRBD1. The germline V gene encodes CDR1 SNHLY and CDR2 FYNNEI. V lost 8 bases, J lost 4 bases, and 7 bases stayed unmatched. The length of the CDR3 is 14 residues. CDR3 DNA: TGTGCCAGCTCCCGGACAGGGGGCGAGTACGAGCAGTACTTC. This encodes CASSRTGGEYEQYF.

The rearrangement uses TRBV5-7 and TRBJ2-3; 7 bases agree with TRBD2. TRBV5-7 is annotated as an ORF whose role is uncertain. The CDR3 length is 15 residues. V trimming: 2 bases; J trimming: 4 bases; junction bases outside the gene matches: 7. CDR3 residues: CASSFQTSEADTQYF. The CDR3 bases are TGTGCCAGCAGCTTTCAAACTAGCGAAGCAGATACGCAGTATTTT.

This chain connects TRBV7-9 to TRBJ2-3, with TRBD2 matching over 14 bases. Germline loops: CDR1 SEHNR, CDR2 FQNEAQ (reference sequence). The CDR3 contains 18 residues. Unmatched junction bases numbered 13, after V lost 6 bases and J lost 5 bases. The CDR3 spells CASSSTWGLAGVKDTQYF. In nucleotides, the CDR3 is TGTGCCAGCAGTTCAACCTGGGGACTAGCGGGAGTGAAAGATACGCAGTATTTT. Complete variable domain (other parts from reference TRBV7-9 and TRBJ2-3): DTGVSQNPRHKITKRGQNVTFRCDPISEHNRLYWYRQTLGQGPEFLTYFQNEAQLEKSRLLSDRFSAERPKGSFSTLEIQRTEQGDSAMYLCASSSTWGLAGVKDTQYFGPGTRLTVL.

This chain connects TRBV4-1 to TRBJ1-3; D remains ambiguous. Trimming pared 3 bases from V and 5 bases from J, leaving 14 bases between. Germline CDR1 MGHRA, CDR2 YSYEKL. This CDR3 comprises 15 residues. The CDR3 sequence is CASSQSTNSRNTIYF. CDR3 nucleotide sequence: TGCGCCAGCAGCCAGTCGACCAATTCTCGAAACACCATATATTTT.